A single sample is the source of the 20 T cell receptor beta chains below, sequenced in a study of OX40 agonist ivuxolimab in advanced cancers. Profiled with immunoSEQ multiplex PCR; TCRdb holds only in-frame clones, not every one. The data hold over 60,000 clones, with around 83% observed a single time. The starting material was CD4+ or CD8+ T cells sorted from blood, obtained in a trial of the OX40 agonist ivuxolimab. The source of these receptors is an adult with an advanced solid tumor such as melanoma, head and neck, liver or kidney cancer.

This chain joins TRBV7-2 and TRBJ1-1; D may be TRBD1 (5 bases). The germline V gene encodes CDR1 SGHTA and CDR2 FQGNSA. Trimming removed 0 bases from V and 4 bases from J, with 15 bases in between. The CDR3 has 16 amino acids. In DNA form, the CDR3 reads TGTGCCAGCAGCTTAGCCAGCCCCGCCGGGGGCACTGAAGCTTTCTTT. Translation gives CASSLASPAGGTEAFF.

The chain has TRBV11-3 and TRBJ2-7, with a weak D call TRBD2 (5 bases). Germline assignment: CDR1 SGHNT and CDR2 YENEEA. The germline V and J ends were trimmed by 6 bases and 0 bases, with 18 bases remaining between them. The CDR3 covers 16 residues. CDR3 protein: CASSPGGSQSSYEQYF. The DNA for the CDR3 is TGTGCCAGCAGTCCCGGAGGCAGCCAAAGCTCCTACGAGCAGTACTTC.

The rearrangement links TRBV29-1 to TRBJ2-7, with D perhaps TRBD1 or TRBD2 (5 bases each). Trimming pared 1 base from V and 2 bases from J, leaving 15 bases between. CDR1 and CDR2 from the germline V gene are SQVTM and ANQGSEA. CDR3 length: 15 residues. In DNA form, the CDR3 reads TGCAGCGTTGAAGGTCTTGCAGGGAGACCCTACGAGCAGTACTTC. This translates into CSVEGLAGRPYEQYF.

The chain has TRBV5-6 and TRBJ1-3; D unresolved. The CDR3 loop spans 15 amino acids. Trimming pared 0 bases from V and 0 bases from J, leaving 7 bases between. CDR1 is SGHDT, CDR2 YYEEEE, per germline. The CDR3 protein is CASSLGGSSGNTIYF. CDR3 in DNA: TGTGCCAGCAGCTTGGGCGGTAGCTCTGGAAACACCATATATTTT.

The chain joins TRBV6-1 to TRBJ2-2; D perhaps matches TRBD2 (7 bases). V was cut by 7 bases and J by 8 bases, with 20 bases left in between. Germline values: CDR1 MNHNS, CDR2 SASEGT. The CDR3 runs to 15 residues. CDR3 region: CASTKGGGVEGELFF. CDR3 sequence (DNA): TGTGCCAGCACCAAAGGGGGGGGAGTTGAAGGGGAGCTGTTTTTT.

The J gene is TRBJ2-7, the V gene TRBV14; no reliable D call. The ends were cut back, 2 bases at V and 4 bases at J, with 12 bases in the middle. The germline CDR1 and CDR2 sequences are SGHDN and FVKESK. CDR3 length: 14 residues. In DNA, the CDR3 is TGTGCCAGCAGCCAACAAAGGGTGCCTTACGAGCAGTACTTC. It codes for CASSQQRVPYEQYF. The full variable domain, completed using reference TRBV14 and TRBJ2-7, is EAGVTQFPSHSVIEKGQTVTLRCDPISGHDNLYWYRRVMGKEIKFLLHFVKESKQDESGMPNNRFLAERTGGTYSTLKVQPAELEDSGVYFCASSQQRVPYEQYFGPGTRLTVT.

The chain links TRBV2 to TRBJ1-1; no clear D gene. Germline CDR1 reads SNHLY; CDR2 reads FYNNEI. Between the trimmed V and J ends, which lost 5 bases and 1 base, there was a span of 8 bases. The CDR3 length is 13 residues. CDR3 bases: TGTGCCAGCAGTCGCCAGAGGAACACTGAAGCTTTCTTT. Translating gives CASSRQRNTEAFF.

This clone was observed a few times. The rearrangement uses TRBV5-4 and TRBJ1-5, with a weak D call TRBD1 (6 bases). The CDR3 is made up of 14 amino acids. Trimming took 6 bases from V and 6 from J, leaving 16 bases between them. Germline V gene data show CDR1 as SGHNT and CDR2 as YYREEE (reference sequence). In nucleotides, the CDR3 is TGTGCCAGCACCGGGGGGGGCTTTAGTCAGCCCCAGCATTTT. It codes for CASTGGGFSQPQHF.

This clone was recorded only once. The chain has TRBV7-2 and TRBJ1-2, with D possibly TRBD1 on 6 matching bases. Deletions cut 5 bases from V and 7 bases from J, with 20 bases between. The germline V gene encodes CDR1 SGHTA and CDR2 FQGNSA. CDR3 length: 15 residues. Here the CDR3 DNA reads TGTGCCAGCAGCCACCGAGTGGGGGCTTCTGGTGGCTACACCTTC. Protein product: CASSHRVGASGGYTF. The variable domain in full, completed from reference TRBV7-2 and TRBJ1-2, reads GAGVSQSPSNKVTEKGKDVELRCDPISGHTALYWYRQSLGQGLEFLIYFQGNSAPDKSGLPSDRFSAERTGGSVSTLTIQRTQQEDSAVYLCASSHRVGASGGYTFGSGTRLTVV.

The chain is built from TRBV9 and TRBJ2-5; maybe TRBD2 (7 bases). In germline, CDR1 is SGDLS, CDR2 YYNGEE. Trimming cost V 0 bases and J 1 base, with 19 bases left between them. CDR3 length equals 18 residues. CDR3 sequence: CASSVGLVGGGPQETQYF. The CDR3, as DNA: TGTGCCAGCAGCGTAGGGCTTGTAGGGGGGGGGCCCCAAGAGACCCAGTACTTC. Full variable domain (rest looked up from reference TRBV9 and TRBJ2-5): DSGVTQTPKHLITATGQRVTLRCSPRSGDLSVYWYQQSLDQGLQFLIQYYNGEERAKGNILERFSAQQFPDLHSELNLSSLELGDSALYFCASSVGLVGGGPQETQYFGPGTRLLVL.

The rearrangement links TRBV7-9 to TRBJ2-3; TRBD2 matches 7 bases. This CDR3 is built from 14 residues. CDR1 and CDR2 (germline): SEHNR, FQNEAQ (reference sequence). Trimming removed 11 bases from V and 2 bases from J; junction bases left unmatched: 10. The CDR3 protein is CARTSRGDTDTQYF. The CDR3 bases are TGTGCCCGTACCTCCCGGGGGGACACAGATACGCAGTATTTT.

The genes are TRBV5-8 and TRBJ1-6, with D tentatively TRBD1 (5 bases). Germline loops: CDR1 SGHTS, CDR2 YDEGEE. There are 15 residues in the CDR3. V was pared by 5 bases and J by 3 bases, with 12 bases between. The CDR3 region is CASSRLGDYNSPLHF. The CDR3 DNA sequence: TGTGCCAGCAGTCGCCTAGGGGACTATAATTCACCCCTCCACTTT.

A single count supports this clone. The chain couples TRBV5-4 to TRBJ2-6, with 11 nucleotides matching TRBD1. The CDR3 consists of 19 residues. V was pared by 4 bases and J by 0 bases, with 9 bases of the junction left unmatched. Germline values: CDR1 SGHNT, CDR2 YYREEE (reference sequence). In DNA form, the CDR3 reads TGTGCCAGCAGCCCGCGGTGGACAGGGGGCACCTCTGGGGCCAACGTCCTGACTTTC. The encoded protein is CASSPRWTGGTSGANVLTF.

The V and J genes are TRBV7-3 and TRBJ2-3; D unclear. The V gene's germline CDR1 is SGHTA and CDR2 FQGTGA. Trimming cost V 4 bases and J 5 bases, with 10 bases left between them. The CDR3 is 13 amino acids. The CDR3 coding sequence is TGTGCCAGCAGCTCCGTTGACGGAGATACGCAGTATTTT. Translating it yields CASSSVDGDTQYF.

The V and J genes are TRBV19 and TRBJ1-2; D might be TRBD1 (6 bases). This CDR3 contains 15 residues. The germline V and J ends were trimmed by 5 bases and 1 base, with 14 bases remaining between them. Germline-derived CDR1 and CDR2 are LNHDA and SQIVND (reference sequence). In DNA form, the CDR3 reads TGTGCCAGTAGTCAAACCGGACAGTTTAACTATGGCTACACCTTC. Translated, it gives CASSQTGQFNYGYTF. The whole variable domain, remainder taken from reference TRBV19 and TRBJ1-2, is DGGITQSPKYLFRKEGQNVTLSCEQNLNHDAMYWYRQDPGQGLRLIYYSQIVNDFQKGDIAEGYSVSREKKESFPLTVTSAQKNPTAFYLCASSQTGQFNYGYTFGSGTRLTVV.

This chain links TRBV9 with TRBJ2-7; a possible D gene is TRBD1 (6 bases). Trimming shortened V by 4 bases and J by 0 bases, and 8 bases separated the two germline ends. Germline-derived CDR1 and CDR2 are SGDLS and YYNGEE. The CDR3 contains 13 residues. In DNA form, the CDR3 reads TGTGCCAGCAGCAGGGGGATCTCCTACGAGCAGTACTTC. Its protein is CASSRGISYEQYF.

The CDR3 protein is CASTTSGAYNEQFF. The CDR3 DNA reads as TGTGCTAGTACCACTAGCGGGGCCTACAATGAGCAGTTCTTC. V gene TRBV12-5 combines with J gene TRBJ2-1; 10 positions match TRBD2. J gave up 2 bases and V 8 bases, and 3 bases lay outside the gene matches. The CDR3 spans 14 residues. Germline loops: CDR1 LGHNT, CDR2 FRNRAP.

This clone was observed a single time. The CDR3 region has the DNA TGTGCCAGCAGCCCTGTGGGGGGCACTGAAGCTTTCTTT. Protein product: CASSPVGGTEAFF. The chain combines TRBV5-6 with TRBJ1-1, with D perhaps TRBD1 (5 bases). Germline V gene sequence: CDR1 SGHDT, CDR2 YYEEEE. V was pared by 4 bases and J by 4 bases, with 11 bases between. This CDR3 is built from 13 residues.

The gene calls are TRBV7-2 and TRBJ1-6, with D possibly TRBD1 on 6 matching bases. The CDR3 extends over 15 amino acids. Looked up from germline, CDR1 is SGHTA and CDR2 is FQGNSA. V dropped 0 bases and J dropped 7 bases, with 10 bases sitting between them. The CDR3 loop is CASSLAWGRNSPLHF. The CDR3 coding sequence is TGTGCCAGCAGCTTAGCTTGGGGGCGGAATTCACCCCTCCACTTT.

The chain joins TRBV6-6 to TRBJ1-2; D gene unclear. CDR1 and CDR2 (germline): MNHNY, SVGAGI (reference sequence). Trimming removed 4 bases at V and 4 bases at J, with 7 bases between. The CDR3 consists of 12 residues. This CDR3 reads CASSSEGYGYTF. In DNA form, the CDR3 reads TGTGCCAGCAGTTCAGAGGGCTATGGCTACACCTTC.